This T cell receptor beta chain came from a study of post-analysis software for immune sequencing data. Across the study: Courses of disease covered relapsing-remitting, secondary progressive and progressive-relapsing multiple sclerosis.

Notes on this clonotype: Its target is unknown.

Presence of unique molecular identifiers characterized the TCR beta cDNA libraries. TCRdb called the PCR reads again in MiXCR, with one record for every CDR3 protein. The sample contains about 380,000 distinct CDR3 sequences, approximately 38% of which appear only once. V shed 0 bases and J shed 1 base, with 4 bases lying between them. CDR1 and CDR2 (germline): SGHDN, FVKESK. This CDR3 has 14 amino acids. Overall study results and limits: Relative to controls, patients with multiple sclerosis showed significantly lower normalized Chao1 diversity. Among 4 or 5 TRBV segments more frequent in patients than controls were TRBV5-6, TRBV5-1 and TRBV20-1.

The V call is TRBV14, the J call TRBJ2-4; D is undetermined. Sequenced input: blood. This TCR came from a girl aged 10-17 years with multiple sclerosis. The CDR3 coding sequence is TGTGCCAGCAGCCAAGAAATGGCCAAAAACATTCAGTACTTC. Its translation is CASSQEMAKNIQYF.